Reported below is one T cell receptor beta chain. The antigen it recognizes is unknown. Base-call qualities are not available, and no considerably larger clone is one nucleotide away. The entry originates in a study of blood T cells in healthy people across ages (dated by TCRdb to the mid-2010s). Study-level background: In model experiments, template switching captured roughly one uniquely barcoded TCR beta cDNA molecule for every two T cells. Using deep sequencing normalized with unique cDNA molecular identifiers, the study measured how TCR beta repertoire diversity changes with age. Using the same blood draw, the study looked at two additional independent replicas of 1 million unique cDNA reads for two donors, one aged 18 to 30 and the other aged 80 or older. Donors were grouped into four age groups: young (average roughly 15 years), middle-aged (about 38), aged (around 66) and long-lived (over 80). The paper's findings and limits, for the study overall: Observed TCR beta diversity correlated strongly with the percentage of naive T cells measured by flow cytometry. Bulk unsorted PBMC profiling prevented conclusive comparison of naive and antigen-experienced compartments. Compared with the aged group, more naive CD4+ T cells, fewer expanded clones and increased TCR diversity were shown by the long-lived group, suggesting age selection. Estimates of total diversity from one million sequenced T cells were regarded as lower bounds and underestimates. As age increased, observed TCR beta diversity per million T cells dropped in a roughly linear way, and a significant reduction was already evident by age 40. Donor CMV infection status was unknown, potentially confounding age-related changes in expanded clonotypes.

The roughly 39 donors, aged about 6 to 100 years, were systemically healthy Caucasian individuals from Russia. Approximately 9 milliliters of peripheral blood were collected from each donor into EDTA-treated Vacutainer tubes. PBMCs were isolated by Ficoll-Paque density-gradient centrifugation, with at least 6.5 million obtained per sample. Trizol reagent was used to extract total RNA from the PBMCs, yielding at least 6 micrograms per sample. For every donor, flow cytometry on a PBMC aliquot measured the percentage of naive CD45RAhigh/CD27high T cells. The library was generated by 5' RACE. The sequencer listed for this sample is Illumina HiSeq 2500. A second PCR of 7 to 11 cycles was run with a J-beta primer mix and a sample-barcoded 5' primer. A unique molecular identifier was introduced onto each TCR beta cDNA molecule by a template-switch 5' adaptor carrying 12 random nucleotides. Each sample yielded at least 3 million CDR3-containing paired-end reads. First-strand cDNA was synthesized from all RNA with the Mint cDNA synthesis kit, primed by a TRBC-specific oligonucleotide. All cDNA was treated with uracil-DNA glycosylase and then went through a first 18-cycle PCR with the universal primers M1SS and BC2_uni_R. The original pipeline was this. Normalization of each sample was performed by random selection of 1 million high-quality reads, each carrying a distinct molecular identifier. Instead of being binned into consensus sequences, reads that shared molecular identifiers were thrown out. MiTCR, run with a Q25 quality threshold and the strictest error-elimination algorithm, handled CDR3 identification, clonotype clustering and error correction. A nonparametric unseen species model with Euler transformation was used to estimate a lower bound on total TCR beta diversity. TCRdb trimmed the raw reads at Q25, called clones with MiXCR and kept productive beta chains. Entries that share a CDR3 protein sequence are merged under the most common genes and DNA. TCRdb's processing, not the authors', yielded these V and J calls. The sample data list approximately 800,000 distinct CDR3 sequences, and roughly 25% of these were observed just once. The ten largest clones represent approximately 4% of the sample.

The CDR3 numbers 16 residues from cysteine through phenylalanine. The CDR3 DNA has 48 bases and is translated from base 1. The germline V gene provides CDR1 MDHEN and CDR2 SYDVKM. V loses 6 bases of germline sequence and J loses 1 base, and the interval between the two ends is 15 bases. The same data also went into a second study, on T cells of mothers and their children. That second report states: Nine systemically healthy Caucasian individuals, comprising three mothers and their six children, were included as donors. cDNA synthesis consumed the entire amount of extracted RNA, loaded at around 1.5 ug RNA in each 15 ul reaction. Sample barcodes and 2-4 random nucleotides were added via the M1S primer in the second PCR. Over 8 million TCR beta CDR3 reads were obtained for each mother, and millions of reads were obtained for each child. In both related and unrelated pairs, thymic selection shapes the output of TCR recombination in a similar way, with inherited differences having only a minor effect. Normalized repertoire overlap in related mother-child pairs was always slightly higher than in unrelated mother-child pairs, but the difference was never significant. No persistent microchimeric T cell clones were found, with a detection sensitivity of around 100 clones per million clonotypes. In the study, deep NGS was used to compare the TCR beta repertoires of mothers and children, and features distinguishing related mother-child pairs from unrelated individuals were sought. On average, the children were roughly 12 +/- 4 years old, while the mothers were about 40 +/- 4 years old. After adapters were ligated using NEBNext reagents, the libraries underwent 100+100 nt paired-end sequencing on an Illumina HiSeq 2000. To prevent cross-contamination, the mother and child libraries were prepared a month apart and were sequenced in separate runs. Between roughly 500,000 and 2,000,000 distinct TCR beta clonotypes were identified per donor. Naive TCR beta clonotypes were estimated from low-frequency clonotypes matched to each donor's FACS-determined naive share, without sorting.

This sequence originates from a boy between 10 and 17 years old in good health. The sample was blood. The V gene is TRBV28 and the J gene is TRBJ2-2; tentative D gene TRBD2, with 6 bases matching. In nucleotide form, the sequence is TGTGCCAGCAGCCCTCGGGACTCCTGGAACACCGGGGAGCTGTTTTTT. It translates to CASSPRDSWNTGELFF.